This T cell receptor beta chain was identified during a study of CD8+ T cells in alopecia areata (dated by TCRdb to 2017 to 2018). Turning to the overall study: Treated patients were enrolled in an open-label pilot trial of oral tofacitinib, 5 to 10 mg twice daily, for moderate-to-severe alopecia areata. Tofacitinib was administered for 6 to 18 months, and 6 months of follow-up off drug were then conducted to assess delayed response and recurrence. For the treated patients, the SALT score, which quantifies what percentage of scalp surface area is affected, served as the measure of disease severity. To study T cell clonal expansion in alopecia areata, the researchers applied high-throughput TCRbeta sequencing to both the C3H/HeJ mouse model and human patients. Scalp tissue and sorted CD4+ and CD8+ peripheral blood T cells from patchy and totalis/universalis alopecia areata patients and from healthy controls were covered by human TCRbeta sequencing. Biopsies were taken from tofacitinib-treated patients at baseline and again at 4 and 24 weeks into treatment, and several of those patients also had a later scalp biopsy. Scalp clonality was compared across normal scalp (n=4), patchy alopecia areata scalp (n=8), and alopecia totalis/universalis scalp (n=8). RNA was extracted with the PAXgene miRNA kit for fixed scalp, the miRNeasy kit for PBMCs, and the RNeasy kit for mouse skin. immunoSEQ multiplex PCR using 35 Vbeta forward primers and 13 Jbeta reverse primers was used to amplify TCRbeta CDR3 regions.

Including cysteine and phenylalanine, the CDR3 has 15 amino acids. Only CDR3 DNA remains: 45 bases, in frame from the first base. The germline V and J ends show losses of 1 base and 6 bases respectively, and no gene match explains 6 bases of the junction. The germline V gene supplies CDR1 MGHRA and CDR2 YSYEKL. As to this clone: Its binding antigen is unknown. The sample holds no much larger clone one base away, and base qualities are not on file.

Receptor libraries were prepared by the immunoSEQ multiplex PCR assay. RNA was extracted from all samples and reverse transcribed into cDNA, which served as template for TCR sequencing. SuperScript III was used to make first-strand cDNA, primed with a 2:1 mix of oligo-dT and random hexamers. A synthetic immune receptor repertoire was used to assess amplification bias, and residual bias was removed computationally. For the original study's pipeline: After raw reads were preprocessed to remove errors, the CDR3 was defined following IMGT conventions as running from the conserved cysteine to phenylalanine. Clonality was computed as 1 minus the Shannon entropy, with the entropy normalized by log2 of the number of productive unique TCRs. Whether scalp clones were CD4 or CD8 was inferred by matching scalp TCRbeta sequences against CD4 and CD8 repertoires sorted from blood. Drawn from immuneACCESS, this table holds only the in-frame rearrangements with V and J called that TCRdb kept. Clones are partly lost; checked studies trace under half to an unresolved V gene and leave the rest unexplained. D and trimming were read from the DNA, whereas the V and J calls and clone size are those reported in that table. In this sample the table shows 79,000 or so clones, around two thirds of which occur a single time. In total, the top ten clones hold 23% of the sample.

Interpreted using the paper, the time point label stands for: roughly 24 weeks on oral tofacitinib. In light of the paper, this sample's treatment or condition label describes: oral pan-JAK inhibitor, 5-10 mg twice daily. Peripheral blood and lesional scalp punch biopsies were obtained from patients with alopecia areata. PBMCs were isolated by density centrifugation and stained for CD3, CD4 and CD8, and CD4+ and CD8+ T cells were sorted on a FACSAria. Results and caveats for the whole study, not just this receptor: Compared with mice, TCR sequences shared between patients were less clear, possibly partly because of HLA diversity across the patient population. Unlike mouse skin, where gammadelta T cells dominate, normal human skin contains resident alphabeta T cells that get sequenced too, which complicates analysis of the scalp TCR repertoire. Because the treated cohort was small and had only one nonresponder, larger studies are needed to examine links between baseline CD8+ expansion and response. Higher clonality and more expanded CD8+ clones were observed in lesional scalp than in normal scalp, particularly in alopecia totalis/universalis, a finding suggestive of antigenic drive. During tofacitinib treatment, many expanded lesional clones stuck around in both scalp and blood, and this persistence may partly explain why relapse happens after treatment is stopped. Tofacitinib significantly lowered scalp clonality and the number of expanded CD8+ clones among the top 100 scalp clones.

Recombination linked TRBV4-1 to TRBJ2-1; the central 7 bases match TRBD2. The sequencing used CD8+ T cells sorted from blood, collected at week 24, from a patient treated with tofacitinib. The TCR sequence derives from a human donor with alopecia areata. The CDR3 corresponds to CASSQVGGRVNEQFF. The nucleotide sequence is TGCGCCAGCAGCCAAGTCGGCGGGAGAGTCAATGAGCAGTTCTTC.